This TCR beta chain was identified during a study of blood T cell repertoires in COVID-19 (TCRdb year 2020). Looking at the study overall: Collaborator samples came from the United States, Italy and Spain and covered acute and convalescent phases of COVID-19. The material from the prospective study consisted of cDNA or gDNA derived from T cells, B-cell-depleted T cells, or PBMCs. Subjects who had been exposed to COVID-19, were actively infected with it, or had recovered from it provided the deeply sampled blood TCRbeta repertoires that made up the dataset. The repertoires were made available in a free public database intended to serve as a resource for research on the immune response to SARS-CoV-2. The samples were drawn from the first 160 participants of the ongoing ImmuneRACE study and from more than 1,000 subjects provided by 6 global collaborators. The sample metadata nearly always contained a de-identified subject ID, COVID-19 status, age in years and sex. HLA class I and class II types, where available, came from metadata supplied by the sample provider rather than from assay-based typing.

As encoded in the germline V gene (reference sequence), CDR1 is LGHDT while CDR2 is YNNKEL. V is clipped by 0 bases and J by 8 bases, and the sequence between their germline boundaries is 14 bases long. The CDR3, from cysteine to phenylalanine, totals 14 residues. The entry retains the CDR3 DNA only, 42 bases that are in frame from base 1. Study-level results and caveats: How much clinical and demographic metadata was included differed by source and by participant, and the metadata was provided uncurated.

Whole blood was collected in K2EDTA tubes by collaborating institutions according to the institutions' own protocols. For TCRbeta analysis, collaborators shipped samples in one of three forms: frozen whole blood, isolated PBMCs, or DNA extracted from either of those sample types. TCRbeta CDR3 regions were amplified from genomic DNA by means of the immunoSEQ Assay, a bias-controlled multiplex PCR. From the authors' description of their analysis: Nucleated cell counts per sample were estimated from amplification of reference gene primers within the assay. To quantify the absolute abundance of each unique TCRbeta CDR3 rearrangement, sequence reads were collapsed and filtered. Productive Simpson clonality was computed per sample as the square root of Simpson's diversity index over productive rearrangements. Not all clones reach the TCRdb copy of this immuneACCESS table, which keeps in-frame sequences only. Checked studies attribute under half of the gap to unresolved V genes and leave the rest unexplained. The DNA was the basis for D and trimming; V, J and clone size are from that table. The sample profile shows 110,000 or so clones; 81% of them were found once. The ten largest make up approximately 1.5% of the sample.

With respect to this clone: The antigen it binds to is not known. Base-call qualities are not available, and no considerably larger clone is one nucleotide away.

Recombination joined TRBV3-1 (or the pseudogene TRBV3-2) with TRBJ2-7, with TRBD1 perhaps the D gene, on 6 matching bases. Sequencing input: peripheral blood. The receptor was isolated from a man in his fifties or sixties with acute or convalescent COVID-19. In nucleotides, the sequence is TGTGCCAGCAGCCAAGAGGGGGCTACCCTTAAGCAGTACTTC. Translated, this gives CASSQEGATLKQYF.